One and the same sample provided the 28 T cell receptor beta chains below, sequenced in a study of radiotherapy plus CTLA-4 blockade in lung cancer. The method was immunoSEQ multiplex PCR; TCRdb's version includes in-frame clones alone and lacks a portion of them. The sample includes about 70,000 clones, approximately 79% of them seen just once. The sequenced sample was peripheral blood, obtained from a patient treated with radiotherapy plus ipilimumab. The receptors originated from a human donor with non-small cell lung cancer whose response to radiotherapy plus ipilimumab could not be evaluated. Some clones in this sample may be carry-over from other donors' samples.

V gene TRBV19 combines with J gene TRBJ1-2, with 9 positions matching TRBD1. The CDR3 loop spans 13 amino acids. V gave up 8 bases and J gave up 1 base; unmatched junction bases: 2. Germline loops: CDR1 LNHDA, CDR2 SQIVND (reference sequence). The CDR3 DNA reads as TGTGCCAGTGGACAGGGGCGTAACTATGGCTACACCTTC. The encoded protein is CASGQGRNYGYTF. The entire variable domain, with the rest obtained from reference TRBV19 and TRBJ1-2, is as follows: DGGITQSPKYLFRKEGQNVTLSCEQNLNHDAMYWYRQDPGQGLRLIYYSQIVNDFQKGDIAEGYSVSREKKESFPLTVTSAQKNPTAFYLCASGQGRNYGYTFGSGTRLTVV.

The gene calls are TRBV5-1 and TRBJ1-5, with 7 bases aligning to TRBD1. The V segment lost 4 bases and the J segment 7 bases; nucleotides outside the gene matches: 8. Per germline, CDR1 SGHRS and CDR2 YFSETQ. CDR3 length: 14 amino acids. The CDR3 region has the DNA TGCGCCAGCAGCCGGGAGGGGGCGGGACAGCCCCAGCATTTT. Its protein product is CASSREGAGQPQHF.

There are a few counts of this clone. The gene calls are TRBV5-5 and TRBJ2-5; TRBD1 aligns across 8 bases. The V gene's germline CDR1 is SGHKS and CDR2 YYEKEE (reference sequence). This CDR3 region has 13 residues. The V gene end was trimmed by 2 bases and the J gene end by 3 bases; junction bases not matched to a gene: 0. The CDR3 bases are TGTGCCAGCAGCTTACAGGGGGAAGAGACCCAGTACTTC. It encodes CASSLQGEETQYF.

The genes are TRBV14 and TRBJ2-3; 7 nucleotides align to TRBD1. This CDR3 is built from 15 residues. Germline values: CDR1 SGHDN, CDR2 FVKESK. With 5 bases clipped from V and 2 bases from J, the junction kept 7 bases outside the gene matches. The CDR3 nucleotides read TGTGCCAGCAGCAGGGGACAGACTAACACAGATACGCAGTATTTT. Residues: CASSRGQTNTDTQYF.

The chain joins TRBV19 to TRBJ2-5; 9 bases agree with TRBD1. This CDR3 region has 16 residues. J lost 1 base, V lost 5 bases, and 8 bases had no gene match. CDR1 is LNHDA and CDR2 is SQIVND in the germline V gene (reference sequence). The CDR3 loop is CASSVSGTGRQETQYF. In DNA, the CDR3 is TGTGCCAGTAGTGTCTCCGGGACAGGGCGCCAAGAGACCCAGTACTTC. Filled out from reference TRBV19 and TRBJ2-5, the complete variable domain reads DGGITQSPKYLFRKEGQNVTLSCEQNLNHDAMYWYRQDPGQGLRLIYYSQIVNDFQKGDIAEGYSVSREKKESFPLTVTSAQKNPTAFYLCASSVSGTGRQETQYFGPGTRLLVL.

The genes are TRBV2 and TRBJ2-3, with 8 nucleotides matching TRBD1. Trimming cost V 4 bases and J 2 bases; bases outside gene matches: 5. Looked up from germline, CDR1 is SNHLY and CDR2 is FYNNEI. This CDR3 is built from 15 residues. CDR3 protein: CASSGGQVSTDTQYF. As DNA, the CDR3 is TGTGCCAGCAGTGGGGGACAGGTATCCACAGATACGCAGTATTTT.

This clone was recorded once. The chain recombines TRBV9 with TRBJ1-2, with D possibly TRBD1 on 6 matching bases. Per the germline V gene, CDR1 is SGDLS and CDR2 is YYNGEE. Trimming removed 3 bases at V and 3 bases at J, with 21 bases between. The CDR3 has 17 residues. In nucleotides, the CDR3 is TGTGCCAGCAGCGCCGTAGAGGGGGGGGCAGAACACTATGGCTACACCTTC. Residues: CASSAVEGGAEHYGYTF.

The CDR3 DNA sequence: TGTGCCACCAGCAGGGGACAGGGGATGGGTACAGATACGCAGTATTTT. Its translation is CATSRGQGMGTDTQYF. The chain uses TRBV15 and TRBJ2-3, with 10 bases identical to TRBD1. CDR1 and CDR2 from the germline V gene are LNHNV and YYDKDF (reference sequence). V lost 3 bases, J lost 3 bases, and 6 bases stayed unmatched. There are 16 residues in the CDR3.

The CDR3 DNA reads as TGCGCCAGCAGCGTCCAGGGGACCCCTAACTATGGCTACACCTTC. This gives the protein CASSVQGTPNYGYTF. The chain uses TRBV5-1 and TRBJ1-2; possibly TRBD1 for D (6 bases). Germline CDR1 SGHRS, CDR2 YFSETQ. V gave up 4 bases and J gave up 0 bases, with 13 bases separating them. This CDR3 has 15 amino acids.

This chain joins TRBV7-9 and TRBJ2-7; D perhaps matches TRBD2 (6 bases). Trimming left V 5 bases short and J 0 bases short, with 14 bases between. In germline, CDR1 is SEHNR, CDR2 FQNEAQ (reference sequence). This CDR3 has 15 amino acids. The CDR3 is CASSPSAGSSYEQYF. CDR3 DNA: TGTGCCAGCAGCCCCAGCGCGGGGAGCTCCTACGAGCAGTACTTC.

The J gene is TRBJ2-1, the V gene TRBV20-1; no clear D. The germline CDR1 and CDR2 sequences are DFQATT and SNEGSKA (reference sequence). Trimming left V 6 bases short and J 8 bases short, with 11 bases between. CDR3 length: 11 residues. CDR3 protein: CSARNSYEQFF. CDR3 nucleotides: TGCAGTGCCCGGAACAGCTATGAGCAGTTCTTC.

The chain employs TRBV27 and TRBJ2-7; 8 nucleotides line up with TRBD2. The CDR3 is 17 residues long. CDR1 MNHEY and CDR2 SMNVEV come from the germline V gene (reference sequence). After removal of 3 bases from V and 3 bases from J, the junction contained 13 bases not matched to a gene. CDR3 DNA sequence: TGTGCCAGCAGTTTTACGGCTACGGGGGGGGGACGCTACGAGCAGTACTTC. Protein sequence: CASSFTATGGGRYEQYF.

This rearrangement joins TRBV19 to TRBJ2-1; D ambiguous. Germline lookup yields CDR1 LNHDA and CDR2 SQIVND (reference sequence). V lost 3 bases to trimming and J lost 4 bases, with 7 bases between them. The CDR3 is 13 residues long. In nucleotides, the CDR3 is TGTGCCAGTAGTATGGTCCAGTACAATGAGCAGTTCTTC. Its protein product is CASSMVQYNEQFF.

The gene calls are TRBV30 and TRBJ2-3; TRBD1 aligns across 9 bases. V gave up 3 bases and J gave up 1 base; unmatched junction bases: 5. The CDR3 covers 15 residues. The germline V gene encodes CDR1 GTSNPN and CDR2 SVGIG (reference sequence). This chain's CDR3 is CAWSRRTGGTDTQYF. Written as DNA, the CDR3 is TGTGCCTGGAGCCGAAGGACAGGGGGCACAGATACGCAGTATTTT.

A single count supports this clone. The chain joins TRBV7-9 to TRBJ1-2; no definite D call. Between the trimmed V and J ends, which lost 5 bases and 7 bases, there was a span of 17 bases. This CDR3 is 14 amino acids long. Looked up from germline, CDR1 is SEHNR and CDR2 is FQNEAQ (reference sequence). This CDR3 reads CASSNRGVLGGYTF. The DNA of the CDR3 is TGTGCCAGCAGCAACCGCGGGGTTTTGGGTGGCTACACCTTC.

CDR3 bases: TGTGCCAGTAGTATAAGAACAGGGAACACTGAAGCTTTCTTT. Amino acid sequence: CASSIRTGNTEAFF. The rearrangement links TRBV19 to TRBJ1-1, with D possibly being TRBD1 (5 bases). V was trimmed by 2 bases and J by 1 base, leaving 8 bases between them. The germline CDR1 and CDR2 sequences are LNHDA and SQIVND (reference sequence). This CDR3 has 14 amino acids.

V gene TRBV9 combines with J gene TRBJ1-6, with D possibly being TRBD1 (5 bases). The germline V gene encodes CDR1 SGDLS and CDR2 YYNGEE. V lost 0 bases and J 5 bases, leaving 6 bases between the germline ends. This CDR3 contains 14 residues. DNA for the CDR3: TGTGCCAGCAGCGTAGGACAGCATAATTCACCCCTCCACTTT. This gives the protein CASSVGQHNSPLHF.

This clone was seen only once. V and J are TRBV4-2 and TRBJ2-3, with TRBD1 matching over 8 bases. Germline CDR1 reads LGHNA; CDR2 reads YNFKEQ. Trimming took 2 bases from V and 5 from J; bases not matched to a gene: 6. This CDR3 contains 15 residues. CDR3 loop: CASSQSTGVVDTQYF. CDR3 bases: TGTGCCAGCAGCCAATCGACAGGGGTGGTAGATACGCAGTATTTT.

This chain joins TRBV18 and TRBJ1-4; no clear D gene. Germline V gene sequence: CDR1 KGHSH, CDR2 LQKENI. CDR3 size: 13 residues. Trimming stripped 1 base from V and 7 bases from J, with 7 bases between. The CDR3 protein is CASSPLGFEKLFF. The CDR3 coding sequence is TGTGCCAGCTCACCACTCGGGTTTGAAAAACTGTTTTTT.

The chain is built from TRBV7-6 and TRBJ1-3, with 7 bases matching TRBD1. The CDR3 runs 16 residues. CDR1 is SGHVS, CDR2 FNYEAQ, per germline. The V and J ends lost 4 bases and 1 base, in that order; junction bases with no gene match: 7. The CDR3 here is CASSYRQGDSGNTIYF. CDR3 nucleotide sequence: TGTGCCAGCAGCTACCGACAGGGAGATTCTGGAAACACCATATATTTT. Variable domain in full (rest from reference TRBV7-6 and TRBJ1-3): GAGVSQSPRYKVTKRGQDVALRCDPISGHVSLYWYRQALGQGPEFLTYFNYEAQQDKSGLPNDRFSAERPEGSISTLTIQRTEQRDSAMYRCASSYRQGDSGNTIYFGEGSWLTVV.

This sequence joins TRBV6-5 and TRBJ1-3; 7 bases are shared with TRBD1. CDR1 is MNHEY and CDR2 is SVGAGI in the germline V gene. V was pared by 7 bases and J by 7 bases, with 7 bases of the junction left unmatched. The CDR3 spans 13 residues. The chain's CDR3 is CASKLDRVNTIYF. The DNA for the CDR3 is TGTGCCAGCAAGCTAGACAGGGTGAACACCATATATTTT.

The chain joins TRBV7-2 to TRBJ2-3; TRBD2 agrees at 7 bases. Germline CDR1 is SGHTA and CDR2 is FQGNSA. This CDR3 comprises 16 residues. V dropped 8 bases and J dropped 2; count of bases not matched to a gene: 13. The CDR3 loop reads CASSRGGGAYTDTQYF. The CDR3 DNA reads as TGTGCCAGCTCACGTGGCGGGGGTGCTTACACAGATACGCAGTATTTT. The whole variable domain, remainder taken from reference TRBV7-2 and TRBJ2-3, is GAGVSQSPSNKVTEKGKDVELRCDPISGHTALYWYRQSLGQGLEFLIYFQGNSAPDKSGLPSDRFSAERTGGSVSTLTIQRTQQEDSAVYLCASSRGGGAYTDTQYFGPGTRLTVL.

This rearrangement joins TRBV10-3 to TRBJ1-2; 9 nucleotides line up with TRBD1. Germline V gene lookup returns CDR1 ENHRY and CDR2 SYGVKD. There are 16 residues in the CDR3. J was trimmed by 5 bases and V by 3 bases; bases with no gene match: 10. This CDR3 is CAISDGASGTGYGYTF. In DNA form, the CDR3 reads TGTGCCATCAGTGATGGGGCCTCTGGGACAGGGTATGGCTACACCTTC.

The rearrangement links TRBV6-1 to TRBJ1-2; D perhaps matches TRBD1 (5 bases). Trimming pared 7 bases from V and 2 bases from J, leaving 14 bases between. The CDR3 has 14 amino acids. Per germline, CDR1 MNHNS and CDR2 SASEGT. CDR3 sequence reads: CASKGVPSNYGYTF. CDR3 nucleotides: TGTGCCAGCAAAGGGGTTCCTTCAAACTATGGCTACACCTTC.

Only a few counts were recorded for this clone. The rearrangement links TRBV7-2 to TRBJ1-5, with 12 bases lining up with TRBD1. The CDR3 spans 19 residues. J lost 0 bases, V lost 1 base, and 7 bases had no gene match. In germline, CDR1 is SGHTA, CDR2 FQGNSA. The CDR3 coding sequence is TGTGCCAGCAGCTTAGTGGGACAGGGGGCTTCCTATAGCAATCAGCCCCAGCATTTT. Translated: CASSLVGQGASYSNQPQHF.

The chain has TRBV27 and TRBJ1-6; 10 bases are a match to TRBD1. Germline V CDR1 and CDR2: MNHEY, SMNVEV (reference sequence). The CDR3 is made up of 14 amino acids. Trimming removed 4 bases from V and 14 bases from J; junction bases left unmatched: 8. The CDR3 loop is CASSSRDRGFTLHF. CDR3 coding DNA: TGTGCCAGCAGTTCTCGGGACAGGGGATTCACCCTCCACTTT.

The chain is built from TRBV2 and TRBJ1-2; 9 bases align to TRBD1. Germline V gene sequence: CDR1 SNHLY, CDR2 FYNNEI. The V and J ends lost 2 bases and 8 bases, in that order; junction bases with no gene match: 6. This CDR3 spans 14 amino acids. This chain's CDR3 is CASSEIGTGNGYTF. In DNA, the CDR3 is TGTGCCAGCAGTGAAATAGGGACAGGGAACGGCTACACCTTC.

The chain joins TRBV5-1 to TRBJ2-1; 10 nucleotides line up with TRBD1. Germline loops: CDR1 SGHRS, CDR2 YFSETQ. This CDR3 contains 16 residues. After removal of 0 bases from V and 4 bases from J, the junction contained 4 bases not matched to a gene. The CDR3 sequence is CASSLGQGATYNEQFF. The CDR3 DNA reads as TGCGCCAGCAGCTTGGGACAGGGGGCAACATACAATGAGCAGTTCTTC. Supplemented by reference TRBV5-1 and TRBJ2-1, the full variable domain reads KAGVTQTPRYLIKTRGQQVTLSCSPISGHRSVSWYQQTPGQGLQFLFEYFSETQRNKGNFPGRFSGRQFSNSRSEMNVSTLELGDSALYLCASSLGQGATYNEQFFGPGTRLTVL.